This entry describes one T cell receptor (beta chain). The antigen remains unidentified. Every subset had its genomic DNA shared out evenly among several immunoSEQ plates. The table came from immunoSEQ multiplex PCR; TCRdb's copy has only in-frame clones and leaves some out. Of hundreds of thousands of clones detected, about 90% appear once; the ten largest clones hold about 24%. The sample belongs to a study of shared clonotypes between healthy human individuals. General observations from the study: Researchers sampled blood only, noting tissue repertoires likely differ.

Selected positively for CCR7 and CD45RO-negative, naive CD8 cells excluded terminally differentiated effector memory CD45RA+ cells. All donors qualified as healthy HIV-negative adults and had experienced no recent acute infections or vaccinations. Germline values: CDR1 SEHNR, CDR2 FQNEAQ (reference sequence). The CDR3 is made up of 17 amino acids. Trimming took off 3 bases at V and 0 bases at J, with 12 bases between the two ends. This chain connects TRBV7-9 to TRBJ2-6, with D unresolved. The sequencing sample was made of naive CD8+ T cells sorted from blood. The source of this sequence is a man aged 30-40 years in good health. CDR3 residues: CASSFFQVRSGANVLTF. The CDR3 bases are TGTGCCAGCAGCTTCTTTCAGGTCCGCTCTGGGGCCAACGTCCTGACTTTC.